This T cell receptor beta chain was captured by sequencing in a study of vaccination effects on CD4 cells after COVID-19. Overall study context: Participants were vaccinated with two doses of either the BNT162b2 or mRNA-1273 vaccine.

Using viral peptide pools, the ViraFEST assay grew out antigen-specific CD4+ T cells prior to sequencing. Subsequent to a culture period of roughly 11 days, CD4+ T cells were isolated. Vaccinated participants had no history of SARS-CoV-2 infection and tested negative for nucleocapsid antibodies. Wells containing two million PBMC each were cultured with about 9.4 IU/ml IL-2 and 7.5 to 10 ug/ml peptides. Here immunoSEQ multiplex PCR was the method, and the copy in TCRdb shows in-frame clones only, minus some. Here the sample spans roughly 63,000 clones, about 80% being singletons. Germline V gene lookup returns CDR1 MNHEY and CDR2 SMNVEV (reference sequence). This CDR3 has 17 amino acids. Germline trimming cut 4 bases from V and 10 bases from J; bases unmatched to any gene: 16. Worth noting for this clone: Its specificity is not known.

Study results and limitations: In healthy vaccinees, only 1 of 255 vaccine-induced clones cross-reacted with common cold coronaviruses. There were few convalescent patients in the study and no early post-infection timepoints.

The material was CD4+ T cells from PBMCs cultured with HCoV-OC43 spike peptides, obtained before COVID-19 vaccination. The sample's subset: HCoV-OC43 spike overlapping peptide pool stimulation. The receptor was derived from a human donor who received a COVID-19 vaccine. The V call is TRBV27, the J call TRBJ1-6; 7 nucleotides line up with TRBD1. This CDR3 is CASSSTKGAPGGSPLHF. The CDR3 DNA reads as TGTGCCAGCAGTTCCACAAAGGGGGCGCCGGGGGGGTCACCCCTCCACTTT.